These 20 T cell receptor beta chains were all obtained from the same sample, sequenced in a study of control samples from healthy donors and cancer patients. The method was immunoSEQ multiplex PCR; TCRdb's version includes in-frame clones alone and lacks a portion of them. The table lists over 150,000 clones, around 92% of them singletons, with just over 2% in the top ten. Sequenced material: blood. The receptors come from a woman in her thirties or forties in good health.

This chain links TRBV6-2 or TRBV6-3 with TRBJ2-7; D is undetermined. The CDR3 loop spans 12 amino acids. Germline loops: CDR1 MNHEY, CDR2 SVGEGT. The germline V and J ends were trimmed by 3 bases and 3 bases, with 6 bases remaining between them. CDR3 loop: CASSYLNYEQYF. The CDR3 DNA follows: TGTGCCAGCAGTTATCTGAACTACGAGCAGTACTTC.

The V gene is TRBV6-5, the J gene TRBJ1-1, with D tentatively TRBD1 (5 bases). V was shortened by 6 bases and J by 4 bases, with 9 bases between the two germline ends. Germline V gene data show CDR1 as MNHEY and CDR2 as SVGAGI. This CDR3 is built from 12 residues. CDR3 sequence (DNA): TGTGCCAGCAGGCAGGGTGGCACTGAAGCTTTCTTT. This translates into CASRQGGTEAFF.

This chain joins TRBV6-6 and TRBJ2-3, with D unresolved. V was trimmed by 5 bases and J by 1 base, leaving 16 bases between them. Germline CDR1 is MNHNY and CDR2 is SVGAGI (reference sequence). CDR3 length equals 16 residues. The CDR3 nucleotides are TGTGCCAGCAGTCGACGACTTGAGTTTGGCACAGATACGCAGTATTTT. As protein: CASSRRLEFGTDTQYF.

The chain links TRBV2 to TRBJ2-5; D ambiguous. Per the germline V gene, CDR1 is SNHLY and CDR2 is FYNNEI. The CDR3 loop spans 13 amino acids. Trimming removed 5 bases at V and 2 bases at J, with 9 bases between. This CDR3 reads CASSPPVQETQYF. The CDR3 nucleotides read TGTGCCAGCAGTCCGCCCGTACAAGAGACCCAGTACTTC.

This chain uses TRBV7-9 with TRBJ1-3; D gene unclear. Between the trimmed V and J ends, which lost 1 base and 4 bases, there was a span of 14 bases. CDR1 is SEHNR and CDR2 is FQNEAQ in the germline V gene (reference sequence). The CDR3 contains 16 residues. CDR3 protein: CASSLDGRRSGNTIYF. CDR3 in DNA: TGTGCCAGCAGCTTAGATGGCCGCCGCTCAGGAAACACCATATATTTT.

The chain combines TRBV10-3 with TRBJ1-5; the D gene is possibly TRBD1 (6 bases). The CDR3 sequence is 13 residues long. V lost 3 bases and J lost 6, with 9 bases in between. Per the germline V gene, CDR1 is ENHRY and CDR2 is SYGVKD. The CDR3 is CAISDRGGQPQHF. DNA of the CDR3: TGTGCCATCAGTGACAGGGGAGGTCAGCCCCAGCATTTT.

This chain connects TRBV5-1 to TRBJ1-1; unclear D gene. Germline V lookup: CDR1 SGHRS, CDR2 YFSETQ. Trimming left V 5 bases short and J 3 bases short, with 11 bases between. The CDR3 runs 13 residues. This chain's CDR3 is CASSIGEDTEAFF. The CDR3 bases are TGCGCCAGCAGTATTGGGGAGGACACTGAAGCTTTCTTT.

The chain links TRBV13 to TRBJ2-1; D not resolved. V shed 0 bases and J shed 0 bases, with 12 bases lying between them. The CDR3 contains 17 residues. Germline assignment: CDR1 PRHDT and CDR2 FYEKMQ (reference sequence). This chain's CDR3 is CASSLGYGVSSYNEQFF. The CDR3 DNA is TGTGCCAGCAGCTTAGGTTATGGGGTAAGCTCCTACAATGAGCAGTTCTTC. Full variable domain (rest looked up from reference TRBV13 and TRBJ2-1): AAGVIQSPRHLIKEKRETATLKCYPIPRHDTVYWYQQGPGQDPQFLISFYEKMQSDKGSIPDRFSAQQFSDYHSELNMSSLELGDSALYFCASSLGYGVSSYNEQFFGPGTRLTVL.

This chain links TRBV7-6 with TRBJ1-5; a weak D match, TRBD1 (5 bases). This CDR3 contains 15 residues. V lost 4 bases and J lost 3, with 13 bases in between. Germline V gene data show CDR1 as SGHVS and CDR2 as FNYEAQ. The CDR3 DNA reads TGTGCCAGCAGCTGGGAGGGGTCTTTCAATCAGCCCCAGCATTTT. Protein: CASSWEGSFNQPQHF.

Comments on this clone: Compared with germline, one end of the junction differs, possibly owing to a read error. The rearrangement uses TRBV5-6 and TRBJ2-2; D not resolved. CDR3 length equals 17 residues. Germline CDR1 and CDR2: SGHDT and YYEEEE. The CDR3 DNA sequence: TGTGCCGGCAGCTTATCGGTGGCGAGTCCAAACACCGGGGAGCTGTTTTTT. Translating gives CAGSLSVASPNTGELFF.

CDR3 nucleotides: TGTGCCAGCCACGCAGGGGCTCCCCTAGGGACCCAGTACTTC. This sequence encodes CASHAGAPLGTQYF. The chain combines TRBV6-5 with TRBJ2-5; the D gene is possibly TRBD1 (6 bases). The CDR3 runs 14 residues. With 8 bases removed from V and 7 bases from J, the gap between germline ends came to 20 bases. Per germline, CDR1 MNHEY and CDR2 SVGAGI.

V gene TRBV5-1 combines with J gene TRBJ1-1; D may be TRBD1 (6 bases). CDR3 length: 17 residues. V lost 0 bases to trimming and J lost 4 bases, with 19 bases between them. The germline V gene encodes CDR1 SGHRS and CDR2 YFSETQ. The CDR3 nucleotides are TGCGCCAGCAGCTTGGATGGACAGCCCAGGGGTGGCACTGAAGCTTTCTTT. The encoded protein is CASSLDGQPRGGTEAFF.

The chain joins TRBV4-1 to TRBJ2-1; D is possibly TRBD1 or TRBD2 (5 bases each). Trimming stripped 1 base from V and 5 bases from J, with 18 bases between. The CDR3 is made up of 17 amino acids. Germline CDR1 is MGHRA and CDR2 is YSYEKL. The CDR3 here is CASSQVGAGAGHNEQFF. Written as DNA, the CDR3 is TGCGCCAGCAGCCAAGTAGGGGCCGGGGCTGGCCACAATGAGCAGTTCTTC.

The chain is built from TRBV2 and TRBJ2-2, with 8 bases matching TRBD2. Germline-derived CDR1 and CDR2 are SNHLY and FYNNEI. The CDR3 spans 14 residues. Losses at the gene ends were 5 bases for V and 1 base for J; bases not matched to a gene: 0. The DNA of the CDR3 is TGTGCCAGCAGTAGCGGGAGGAACACCGGGGAGCTGTTTTTT. It specifies CASSSGRNTGELFF.

J is TRBJ1-4 and V is TRBV6-5; D not certain. The ends were cut back, 6 bases at V and 5 bases at J, with 7 bases in the middle. This CDR3 has 12 residues. Per the germline V gene, CDR1 is MNHEY and CDR2 is SVGAGI. Here the CDR3 reads CASRTENEKLFF. The CDR3 coding sequence is TGTGCCAGCAGAACAGAGAATGAAAAACTGTTTTTT.

The chain joins TRBV27 to TRBJ2-3; D possibly corresponds to TRBD1 (6 bases). Germline V lookup: CDR1 MNHEY, CDR2 SMNVEV (reference sequence). V gave up 1 base and J gave up 0 bases, with 11 bases separating them. The CDR3 contains 16 residues. This chain's CDR3 is CASSLWGQLSTDTQYF. CDR3 bases: TGTGCCAGCAGTTTATGGGGGCAGTTAAGCACAGATACGCAGTATTTT.

The rearrangement uses TRBV7-9 and TRBJ2-3, with no clear D. Germline CDR1 and CDR2: SEHNR and FQNEAQ (reference sequence). Trimming pared 3 bases from V and 3 bases from J, leaving 4 bases between. The CDR3 consists of 12 residues. The DNA for the CDR3 is TGTGCCAGCAGCTTGGCAACAGATACGCAGTATTTT. It is translated as CASSLATDTQYF.

J is TRBJ2-1 and V is TRBV5-4, with a weak D call TRBD2 (7 bases). This CDR3 has 15 residues. Trimming took off 6 bases at V and 4 bases at J, with 17 bases between the two ends. The germline CDR1 and CDR2 sequences are SGHNT and YYREEE (reference sequence). The CDR3 reads CASTLGGGRYNEQFF. The CDR3 DNA reads as TGTGCCAGCACCCTGGGAGGGGGTCGTTACAATGAGCAGTTCTTC.

V gene TRBV2 combines with J gene TRBJ1-2, with 10 bases identical to TRBD1. Germline V gene lookup returns CDR1 SNHLY and CDR2 FYNNEI. The CDR3 totals 14 residues. J gave up 5 bases and V 6 bases, and 6 bases lay outside the gene matches. The CDR3 coding sequence is TGTGCCAGCAGGATGACAGGGGGCCTTTATGGCTACACCTTC. Translation: CASRMTGGLYGYTF.

As for this clone: In the same sample, other DNA sequences code for this CDR3. The J gene is TRBJ2-3, the V gene TRBV24-1, with 11 positions matching TRBD2. The CDR3 spans 16 residues. Unmatched junction bases numbered 6, after V lost 4 bases and J lost 4 bases. The germline CDR1 and CDR2 sequences are KGHDR and SFDVKD. The CDR3 sequence is CATSDPLAGEADTQYF. In nucleotides, the CDR3 is TGTGCCACCAGTGACCCACTAGCGGGGGAGGCAGATACGCAGTATTTT.